What follows are 17 T cell receptor beta chains derived from one specimen sequenced in a study of CD8+CD57+ T cells in acquired aplastic anemia. All sequencing subjects had displayed CD8+CD57+ cell expansion on flow cytometry. The template for TCR beta VDJ and CDR3 sequence profiling was genomic DNA. One entry per CDR3 protein results from TCRdb running MiXCR on the reads. The repertoire holds 160,000 or so distinct CDR3 sequences, with 40% to 50% as singletons. Specimen: sorted CD4+, CD8+, or CD8+CD57+ T cells (not recorded which) from PBMCs. The receptors derive from a human donor with aplastic anemia.

This chain links TRBV4-1 with TRBJ1-2, with a possible D match to TRBD1 (6 bases). V shed 0 bases and J shed 4 bases, with 15 bases lying between them. CDR3 size: 16 residues. Germline assignment: CDR1 MGHRA and CDR2 YSYEKL. CDR3 protein: CASSQDRRGGSYGYTF. The CDR3, as DNA: TGCGCCAGCAGCCAAGACCGCAGGGGAGGAAGCTATGGCTACACCTTC.

V gene TRBV11-2 combines with J gene TRBJ2-5; tentative D call: TRBD1 (6 bases). This CDR3 has 14 amino acids. Germline CDR1 reads SGHAT; CDR2 reads FQNNGV. Trimming pared 4 bases from V and 4 bases from J, leaving 13 bases between. The CDR3 DNA follows: TGTGCCAGCAGCTCTGGACAGCAAATAGAGACCCAGTACTTC. As protein: CASSSGQQIETQYF.

This clonotype was seen ten or more times. The rearrangement joins TRBV20-1 to TRBJ2-3; 8 bases are a match to TRBD2. The V segment lost 3 bases and the J segment 3 bases; nucleotides outside the gene matches: 2. This CDR3 has 13 amino acids. Germline V lookup: CDR1 DFQATT, CDR2 SNEGSKA (reference sequence). The CDR3 region is CSARLAGTDTQYF. In DNA form, the CDR3 reads TGCAGTGCTAGGCTAGCGGGTACAGATACGCAGTATTTT.

A single count supports this clonotype. The chain combines TRBV9 with TRBJ2-1, with TRBD2 matching 8 bases. Looked up from germline, CDR1 is SGDLS and CDR2 is YYNGEE. This CDR3 spans 15 amino acids. Trimming cost V 0 bases and J 6 bases; bases outside gene matches: 5. The chain's CDR3 is CASSVGLARSNEQFF. The CDR3 nucleotides are TGTGCCAGCAGCGTAGGACTAGCGAGATCCAATGAGCAGTTCTTC. The full variable domain, with the rest looked up from reference TRBV9 and TRBJ2-1, is DSGVTQTPKHLITATGQRVTLRCSPRSGDLSVYWYQQSLDQGLQFLIQYYNGEERAKGNILERFSAQQFPDLHSELNLSSLELGDSALYFCASSVGLARSNEQFFGPGTRLTVL.

This chain connects TRBV20-1 to TRBJ1-5; D gene unclear. Germline assignment: CDR1 DFQATT and CDR2 SNEGSKA (reference sequence). This CDR3 has 13 amino acids. Trimming left V 6 bases short and J 4 bases short, with 13 bases between. DNA of the CDR3: TGCAGTGCGGTCGAAGGGTTAAATCAGCCCCAGCATTTT. It is translated as CSAVEGLNQPQHF.

The table lists this clonotype with many counts. The chain links TRBV10-2 to TRBJ1-5; D not certain. CDR1 and CDR2 from the germline V gene are WSHSY and SAAADI. The CDR3 consists of 17 residues. Trimming cost V 3 bases and J 2 bases, with 17 bases left between them. The CDR3 loop reads CASSDNLGLGGNQPQHF. The DNA of the CDR3 is TGCGCCAGCAGTGATAATCTGGGGTTGGGTGGCAATCAGCCCCAGCATTTT.

This clonotype was detected ten times or more. The genes are TRBV20-1 and TRBJ2-7; 8 nucleotides agree with TRBD1. This CDR3 is 13 amino acids long. The germline gives CDR1 DFQATT, CDR2 SNEGSKA (reference sequence). V lost 4 bases, J lost 0 bases, and 2 bases stayed unmatched. CDR3 protein: CSATGQVSYEQYF. The CDR3 region has the DNA TGCAGTGCTACGGGACAGGTCTCCTACGAGCAGTACTTC.

CDR3: CASSSGRLNTEAFF. CDR3 DNA sequence: TGTGCCAGCAGTTCCGGCAGGCTGAACACTGAAGCTTTCTTT. The chain is built from TRBV6-5 and TRBJ1-1; D not resolved. V was trimmed by 4 bases and J by 0 bases, leaving 9 bases between them. CDR1 and CDR2 from the germline V gene are MNHEY and SVGAGI. This CDR3 has 14 amino acids.

Comment on this clonotype: Since a much larger clone is just one base distant, this may be a read error. The V call is TRBV11-2, the J call TRBJ1-3; D remains unclear. The ends were cut back, 0 bases at V and 8 bases at J, with 11 bases in the middle. Germline V gene sequence: CDR1 SGHAT, CDR2 FQNNGV. The CDR3 loop spans 14 amino acids. Written as DNA, the CDR3 is TGTGCCAGCAGCTTAGAAATTATGGTGCACACCATATATTTT. This gives the protein CASSLEIMVHTIYF.

The chain employs TRBV14 and TRBJ1-6; D perhaps matches TRBD1 (5 bases). Per the germline V gene, CDR1 is SGHDN and CDR2 is FVKESK. This CDR3 has 15 amino acids. The germline V and J ends were trimmed by 4 bases and 10 bases, with 17 bases remaining between them. The CDR3 bases are TGTGCCAGCAGCCTCCTCGGGGGAGGGGAATCACCCCTCCACTTT. Protein sequence: CASSLLGGGESPLHF.

This clonotype showed up many times. The rearrangement links TRBV19 to TRBJ1-1; D ambiguous. In germline, CDR1 is LNHDA, CDR2 SQIVND (reference sequence). Trimming removed 10 bases from V and 0 bases from J, with 9 bases in between. This CDR3 contains 12 residues. The CDR3 DNA sequence: TGTGCCACTTCGGGTCTGAACACTGAAGCTTTCTTT. Protein: CATSGLNTEAFF. Full variable domain (rest looked up from reference TRBV19 and TRBJ1-1): DGGITQSPKYLFRKEGQNVTLSCEQNLNHDAMYWYRQDPGQGLRLIYYSQIVNDFQKGDIAEGYSVSREKKESFPLTVTSAQKNPTAFYLCATSGLNTEAFFGQGTRLTVV.

This clonotype has more than one count but fewer than ten. V usage is TRBV5-6 and J usage is TRBJ1-1; D is unclear. The CDR3 extends over 15 amino acids. Trimming shortened V by 0 bases and J by 0 bases, and 9 bases separated the two germline ends. Germline V CDR1 and CDR2: SGHDT, YYEEEE. The CDR3 sequence is CASSLGQALNTEAFF. CDR3 coding DNA: TGTGCCAGCAGCTTGGGGCAGGCGCTGAACACTGAAGCTTTCTTT.

V gene TRBV7-3 combines with J gene TRBJ2-7; D call uncertain. Germline CDR1 SGHTA, CDR2 FQGTGA. This CDR3 has 13 residues. V lost 4 bases to trimming and J lost 0 bases, with 7 bases between them. CDR3 nucleotide sequence: TGTGCCAGCAGCTCGCCGGGCTCCTACGAGCAGTACTTC. This sequence encodes CASSSPGSYEQYF.

Points on this clonotype: A clone one base away is much larger, so this may be a read error. The chain has TRBV5-4 and TRBJ1-1, with 8 nucleotides matching TRBD1. The CDR3 is made up of 15 amino acids. Germline V gene lookup returns CDR1 SGHNT and CDR2 YYREEE (reference sequence). CDR3 in DNA: TGTGCCACCAGCCCCCGGACAGGGATCAACACTGAAGCTTTCTTT. Its protein product is CATSPRTGINTEAFF.

J is TRBJ2-7 and V is TRBV19, with 8 bases matching TRBD1. The CDR3 runs to 15 residues. Germline CDR1 and CDR2: LNHDA and SQIVND (reference sequence). The J segment lost 2 bases and the V segment lost 5 bases, leaving 8 bases of the junction unmatched. CDR3 DNA: TGTGCCAGTAGTCATACGGACAGGGTTCCCTACGAGCAGTACTTC. It specifies CASSHTDRVPYEQYF.

This clonotype came up a few times. One base away lies a much larger clone, so this may be a sequencing read error. The V and J genes are TRBV7-2 and TRBJ2-6; no clear D. There are 13 residues in the CDR3. Trimming stripped 3 bases from V and 3 bases from J, with 3 bases between. Germline V gene data show CDR1 as SGHTA and CDR2 as FQGNSA. The CDR3 DNA reads TGTGCCAGCAGCTTCAGTGGGGCCAACGTCCTGACTTTC. Amino acid sequence: CASSFSGANVLTF.

The chain combines TRBV20-1 with TRBJ1-1; D not certain. The germline CDR1 and CDR2 sequences are DFQATT and SNEGSKA (reference sequence). V shed 3 bases and J shed 1 base, with 9 bases lying between them. The CDR3 is made up of 13 amino acids. DNA of the CDR3: TGCAGTGCTAGGTCGGATACGAACACTGAAGCTTTCTTT. Its translation is CSARSDTNTEAFF.